These T cell receptor beta chains were read from a single sample in a study of blood T cell repertoires in COVID-19. Repertoires were generated with immunoSEQ multiplex PCR, while TCRdb's copy carries only in-frame clones and drops some. The table has 350,000 to 450,000 clones, 85% seen once. The sequencing input was peripheral blood. These receptors were collected from a woman under 30 with acute or convalescent COVID-19. Each CDR3 is given with its conserved first and last residue. Fields, in order: V gene, D gene, J gene, clone size, CDR3 protein, CDR3 DNA. D genes are given only for firm matches. Size is stated for part of the rows, as once, few or many counts, or as a class when the clone is expanded.

>TRBV6-4|-|TRBJ1-4|-
CASSVGDPPTNEKLFF
TGTGCCAGCAGTGTAGGAGACCCTCCAACTAATGAAAAACTGTTTTTT
>TRBV2|-|TRBJ1-3|-
CASSPPRGSSGNTIYF
TGTGCCAGCAGCCCCCCCCGGGGGAGCTCTGGAAACACCATATATTTT
>TRBV27|TRBD2|TRBJ2-7|-
CASSPGTSGRGQYF
TGTGCCAGCAGCCCCGGGACTAGCGGGAGGGGGCAGTACTTC
>TRBV5-1|TRBD1|TRBJ2-3|-
CASSPGQGQDTQYF
TGCGCCAGCAGCCCCGGACAGGGGCAAGATACGCAGTATTTT
>TRBV27|-|TRBJ1-2|-
CASSLNRLSGNNYGYTF
TGTGCCAGCAGTCTAAACCGCCTCTCCGGGAATAACTATGGCTACACCTTC
>TRBV6-5|TRBD2|TRBJ2-3|few
CASSERGGYTQYF
TGTGCCAGCTCTGAGCGGGGGGGGTATACGCAGTATTTT
>TRBV7-9|TRBD1|TRBJ1-2|-
CASTDTGTGVDGYTF
TGTGCCAGCACAGACACCGGGACAGGGGTGGATGGCTACACCTTC
>TRBV6-5|-|TRBJ1-1|-
CASSKPGAVEAFF
TGTGCCAGCAGTAAACCAGGGGCCGTTGAAGCTTTCTTT
>TRBV19|TRBD2|TRBJ2-7|-
CASSIWASGGPYEQYF
TGTGCCAGTAGTATCTGGGCTAGCGGGGGCCCCTACGAGCAGTACTTC
>TRBV9|-|TRBJ1-1|-
CASSVGMAPLTEAFF
TGTGCCAGCAGCGTAGGAATGGCCCCGTTGACTGAAGCTTTCTTT
>TRBV7-2|-|TRBJ2-2|-
CASSLGRQLGAGELFF
TGTGCCAGCAGCTTGGGAAGACAGCTAGGTGCCGGGGAGCTGTTTTTT
>TRBV7-2|TRBD1|TRBJ1-6|-
CASSPLTGGYSPLHF
TGTGCCAGCAGCCCCCTCACAGGGGGCTATTCACCCCTCCACTTT
>TRBV7-3|TRBD1|TRBJ1-2|-
CASSWGQGDYGYTF
TGTGCCAGCAGCTGGGGACAGGGAGACTATGGCTACACCTTC
>TRBV4-2|-|TRBJ1-5|once
CASSQEWRGQPQHF
TGTGCCAGCAGCCAAGAGTGGAGAGGTCAGCCCCAGCATTTT
>TRBV6-5|TRBD1|TRBJ1-1|-
CASSPDREAEAFF
TGTGCCAGCAGCCCGGACAGGGAGGCTGAAGCTTTCTTT
>TRBV28|-|TRBJ1-1|-
CASSPMNTEAFF
TGTGCCAGCAGCCCCATGAACACTGAAGCTTTCTTT
>TRBV7-3|TRBD2|TRBJ2-3|-
CASSRTSGTTDTQYF
TGTGCCAGCAGCCGGACTAGCGGGACCACAGATACGCAGTATTTT
>TRBV6-1|-|TRBJ1-3|-
CASSEAGASGNTIYF
TGTGCCAGCAGTGAGGCAGGGGCCTCTGGAAACACCATATATTTT
>TRBV4-2|TRBD2|TRBJ2-7|once
CASSQRLAGGEQYF
TGTGCCAGCAGCCAAAGGCTAGCGGGAGGCGAGCAGTACTTC
>TRBV2|TRBD1|TRBJ2-7|-
CASSELGQSSYEQYF
TGTGCCAGCAGTGAGTTGGGACAGAGCTCCTACGAGCAGTACTTC
>TRBV28|-|TRBJ1-1|-
CASRPPGKQAFF
TGTGCCAGCAGGCCCCCAGGGAAGCAAGCTTTCTTT
>TRBV6-1|-|TRBJ1-2|once
CASSEAGHGNYGYTF
TGTGCCAGCAGTGAAGCTGGGCACGGCAACTATGGCTACACCTTC
>TRBV18|TRBD1|TRBJ1-4|-
CASSPDIGTGNEKLFF
TGTGCCAGCTCACCAGATATCGGGACAGGGAATGAAAAACTGTTTTTT
>TRBV7-3|TRBD2|TRBJ2-1|few
CASSLKASGSSYNEQFF
TGTGCCAGCAGCTTAAAGGCTAGCGGGAGTTCCTACAATGAGCAGTTCTTC
>TRBV27|-|TRBJ1-1|-
CASSPDSHTEAFF
TGTGCCAGCAGTCCCGACAGTCACACTGAAGCTTTCTTT